This T cell receptor (beta chain) is from a study of blood T cell repertoires in COVID-19. The overall study: From T cells, B-cell-depleted T cells, or PBMCs came the material, which was cDNA or gDNA.

Grouping used clinical history reported by participants in a survey and questionnaire. CDR3 length equals 15 residues. Germline loops: CDR1 MNHEY, CDR2 SMNVEV (reference sequence). J lost 12 bases, V lost 4 bases, and 17 bases had no gene match. Sequencing was performed with immunoSEQ multiplex PCR; in TCRdb, only in-frame clones are kept and a portion is missing. The table includes 230,000 or so clones, 86% detected once. This sequence originates from a woman in her thirties or forties with acute COVID-19. Sequenced input: PBMCs or T cells enriched from blood (not recorded which). The chain uses TRBV27 and TRBJ1-1; TRBD1 matches 7 bases. Here the CDR3 reads CASSSTAPWDSGTFF. The CDR3 nucleotides read TGTGCCAGCAGTTCCACCGCCCCCTGGGACAGTGGAACTTTCTTT.